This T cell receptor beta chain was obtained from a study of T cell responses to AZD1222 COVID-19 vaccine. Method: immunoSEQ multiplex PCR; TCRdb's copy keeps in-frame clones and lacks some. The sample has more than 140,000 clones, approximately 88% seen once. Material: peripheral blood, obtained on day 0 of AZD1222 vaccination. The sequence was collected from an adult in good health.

Here the CDR3 DNA reads TGTGCCAGCAGTTACCTGCAGTTGGGTTATGGCTACACCTTC. Protein: CASSYLQLGYGYTF. V and J are TRBV6-5 and TRBJ1-2, with D uncertain. V was shortened by 2 bases and J by 5 bases, with 12 bases between the two germline ends. The CDR3 runs 14 residues. The germline CDR1 and CDR2 sequences are MNHEY and SVGAGI.